This T cell receptor beta chain emerged from a study of control samples from healthy donors and cancer patients. This CDR3 region has 15 residues. Germline values: CDR1 LNHDA, CDR2 SQIVND (reference sequence). V was pared by 5 bases and J by 4 bases, with 17 bases between. Method: immunoSEQ multiplex PCR; TCRdb's copy keeps in-frame clones and lacks some. This table holds roughly 190,000 clones, 91% found once. The sequenced material came from blood. The origin of this receptor is a man younger than 45 in good health. The rearrangement uses TRBV19 and TRBJ1-2, with D possibly TRBD1 on 6 matching bases. CDR3 amino acids: CASSPRGGEVYGYTF. CDR3 DNA: TGTGCCAGTAGTCCCAGGGGAGGTGAGGTCTATGGCTACACCTTC. Full variable domain (remainder filled in from reference TRBV19 and TRBJ1-2): DGGITQSPKYLFRKEGQNVTLSCEQNLNHDAMYWYRQDPGQGLRLIYYSQIVNDFQKGDIAEGYSVSREKKESFPLTVTSAQKNPTAFYLCASSPRGGEVYGYTFGSGTRLTVV.